The 30 T cell receptor beta chains below all came from one sample that was sequenced in a study of tumour-infiltrating T cells in Burkitt lymphoma. Assay used: immunoSEQ multiplex PCR; TCRdb lists only in-frame clones, some missing. The sample lists about 9,200 clones, roughly 58% seen once, with less than 6% in the top ten. Sample: tumor tissue. The receptors derive from a human donor with diffuse large B-cell lymphoma.

This clone was detected a few times. V and J are TRBV7-2 and TRBJ2-7; TRBD1 or TRBD2 may be the D gene (5 bases each). This CDR3 has 14 amino acids. With 4 bases removed from V and 2 bases from J, the gap between germline ends came to 12 bases. The germline CDR1 and CDR2 sequences are SGHTA and FQGNSA. The CDR3 loop reads CASSSGPVTYEQYF. In nucleotides, the CDR3 is TGTGCCAGCAGCTCGGGACCGGTAACCTACGAGCAGTACTTC.

The chain couples TRBV27 to TRBJ2-1; D might be TRBD1 (5 bases). The CDR3 consists of 13 residues. The germline V and J ends were trimmed by 0 bases and 9 bases, with 9 bases remaining between them. The V gene's germline CDR1 is MNHEY and CDR2 SMNVEV (reference sequence). This CDR3 is CASSLSEGAEQFF. CDR3 DNA sequence: TGTGCCAGCAGTTTATCGGAAGGGGCTGAGCAGTTCTTC.

There are a few counts of this clone. CDR3 bases: TGCGCCAGCAGCTTGGGTACATTGAACGAGCAGTACTTC. This sequence encodes CASSLGTLNEQYF. This chain links TRBV5-1 with TRBJ2-7; D is uncertain. This CDR3 region has 13 residues. V was cut by 0 bases and J by 5 bases, with 9 bases left in between. The germline V gene encodes CDR1 SGHRS and CDR2 YFSETQ.

The chain is built from TRBV18 and TRBJ2-7, with 7 bases matching TRBD1. The CDR3 extends over 17 amino acids. Germline assignment: CDR1 KGHSH and CDR2 LQKENI. The junction had 13 bases not matched to a gene; V was cut back by 3 bases and J by 2 bases. The CDR3 nucleotides read TGTGCCAGCTCACCTCCCCGATGGGACAGCGTAACCTACGAGCAGTACTTC. Encoded protein: CASSPPRWDSVTYEQYF.

This rearrangement joins TRBV14 to TRBJ2-2, with D possibly matching TRBD2 (6 bases). V lost 3 bases and J lost 4, with 21 bases in between. Germline CDR1 reads SGHDN; CDR2 reads FVKESK. This CDR3 region has 18 residues. This CDR3 is CASSQDRGGRIITGELFF. The CDR3 coding sequence is TGTGCCAGCAGCCAGGATAGGGGAGGCCGGATTATCACCGGGGAGCTGTTTTTT.

The sample holds a few counts of this clone. This chain connects TRBV28 to TRBJ2-6; TRBD1 matches at 8 bases. There are 17 residues in the CDR3. J lost 1 base, V lost 8 bases, and 10 bases had no gene match. Germline V CDR1 and CDR2: MDHEN, SYDVKM. Written as DNA, the CDR3 is TGTGCCAGCCGAGGGGCAGGGGGCTATTCTGGGGCCAACGTCCTGACTTTC. This translates into CASRGAGGYSGANVLTF.

The J gene is TRBJ2-7, the V gene TRBV7-9; a possible D gene is TRBD2 (7 bases). The CDR3 runs to 16 residues. V was clipped by 4 bases and J by 5 bases, with 21 bases between them. In germline, CDR1 is SEHNR, CDR2 FQNEAQ (reference sequence). CDR3 protein: CASSSRGGHTGHEQYF. CDR3 sequence (DNA): TGTGCCAGCAGCTCGAGGGGGGGCCACACGGGGCACGAGCAGTACTTC.

The J gene is TRBJ1-1, the V gene TRBV7-9; no firm D call. Trimming left V 1 base short and J 5 bases short, with 8 bases between. CDR1 and CDR2 from the germline V gene are SEHNR and FQNEAQ (reference sequence). The CDR3 totals 13 residues. CDR3 sequence: CASSLGSGTEAFF. The CDR3 nucleotides are TGTGCCAGCAGCTTAGGCTCGGGGACTGAAGCTTTCTTT.

This sequence joins TRBV5-6 and TRBJ1-1; D might be TRBD1 (5 bases). CDR1 and CDR2 from the germline V gene are SGHDT and YYEEEE. CDR3 size: 15 residues. Trimming pared 0 bases from V and 2 bases from J, leaving 11 bases between. The CDR3 reads CASSLADSLNTEAFF. The DNA of the CDR3 is TGTGCCAGCAGCTTGGCCGACAGCCTAAACACTGAAGCTTTCTTT.

This clone was seen more than once but under ten times. V is TRBV11-2 and J is TRBJ2-2; D ambiguous. Germline values: CDR1 SGHAT, CDR2 FQNNGV. V shed 8 bases and J shed 4 bases, with 17 bases lying between them. The CDR3 runs to 15 residues. This CDR3 is CASSYVLAATGELFF. In DNA, the CDR3 is TGTGCCAGCTCATATGTTTTGGCAGCCACCGGGGAGCTGTTTTTT.

In its sample, this clone is medium-sized. This chain joins TRBV7-9 and TRBJ1-2, with 9 positions matching TRBD1. With 5 bases clipped from V and 5 bases from J, the junction kept 6 bases outside the gene matches. The CDR3 totals 14 residues. Germline V gene data show CDR1 as SEHNR and CDR2 as FQNEAQ (reference sequence). CDR3 sequence: CASSPRGTGYGYTF. CDR3 DNA: TGTGCCAGCAGCCCCCGTGGGACAGGGTATGGCTACACCTTC. The entire variable domain, with the rest obtained from reference TRBV7-9 and TRBJ1-2, is as follows: DTGVSQNPRHKITKRGQNVTFRCDPISEHNRLYWYRQTLGQGPEFLTYFQNEAQLEKSRLLSDRFSAERPKGSFSTLEIQRTEQGDSAMYLCASSPRGTGYGYTFGSGTRLTVV.

The rearrangement links TRBV6-5 to TRBJ2-7, with 7 nucleotides matching TRBD1. The J segment lost 3 bases and the V segment lost 0 bases, leaving 5 bases of the junction unmatched. CDR3 length equals 15 residues. Germline values: CDR1 MNHEY, CDR2 SVGAGI. The CDR3 sequence: CASSYSWTGGYEQYF. In nucleotides, the CDR3 is TGTGCCAGCAGTTACTCGTGGACAGGCGGCTACGAGCAGTACTTC.

V and J are TRBV29-1 and TRBJ2-7, with D tentatively TRBD1 (6 bases). Germline CDR1 SQVTM, CDR2 ANQGSEA. Trimming removed 4 bases at V and 2 bases at J, with 6 bases between. CDR3 length: 11 residues. The CDR3 spells CSVGQAYEQYF. The CDR3 nucleotides are TGCAGCGTTGGACAGGCCTACGAGCAGTACTTC.

The chain carries TRBV27 and TRBJ1-2, with TRBD1 as a possible D gene (6 bases). CDR3 length: 16 amino acids. V was pared by 5 bases and J by 4 bases, with 20 bases between. CDR1 and CDR2 (germline): MNHEY, SMNVEV (reference sequence). The CDR3 DNA follows: TGTGCCAGCAGTAAACAGGGTGACCCTTCTCCCTATGGCTACACCTTC. This encodes CASSKQGDPSPYGYTF.

This clone appeared a few times. This chain joins TRBV7-9 and TRBJ1-2; 7 bases are a match to TRBD1. CDR1 is SEHNR and CDR2 is FQNEAQ in the germline V gene (reference sequence). With 5 bases clipped from V and 4 bases from J, the junction kept 4 bases outside the gene matches. The CDR3 has 13 residues. The CDR3 sequence: CASSARQGYGYTF. The CDR3 nucleotides are TGTGCCAGCAGCGCCAGACAGGGCTATGGCTACACCTTC. Combining the CDR3 with reference TRBV7-9 and TRBJ1-2 gives the whole variable domain DTGVSQNPRHKITKRGQNVTFRCDPISEHNRLYWYRQTLGQGPEFLTYFQNEAQLEKSRLLSDRFSAERPKGSFSTLEIQRTEQGDSAMYLCASSARQGYGYTFGSGTRLTVV.

The chain carries TRBV18 and TRBJ2-4, with D possibly being TRBD2 (6 bases). Germline V CDR1 and CDR2: KGHSH, LQKENI. The length of the CDR3 is 15 residues. The V gene lost 2 bases and the J gene lost 6 bases, with 14 bases spanning the gap. DNA of the CDR3: TGTGCCAGCTCACCATACCGGGACTGGGGAAACATTCAGTACTTC. Amino acid sequence: CASSPYRDWGNIQYF.

This clone showed up just a few times. The chain has TRBV6-6 and TRBJ1-1; D unresolved. CDR3 size: 12 residues. The germline V and J ends were trimmed by 6 bases and 11 bases, with 16 bases remaining between them. Per the germline V gene, CDR1 is MNHNY and CDR2 is SVGAGI (reference sequence). CDR3 sequence: CASRIGREEAFF. The CDR3 bases are TGTGCCAGCAGAATTGGACGGGAAGAGGCTTTCTTT.

This sequence joins TRBV11-2 and TRBJ2-7; unclear D gene. Germline-derived CDR1 and CDR2 are SGHAT and FQNNGV. V gave up 7 bases and J gave up 1 base, with 17 bases separating them. This CDR3 has 15 residues. CDR3 in DNA: TGTGCCAGCACGGATTCGACGGAGACGTCCTACGAGCAGTACTTC. Encoded protein: CASTDSTETSYEQYF.

The chain combines TRBV9 with TRBJ1-2, with a possible D match to TRBD1 (6 bases). Trimming cost V 0 bases and J 4 bases, with 16 bases left between them. CDR3 length: 16 residues. Germline V CDR1 and CDR2: SGDLS, YYNGEE. The CDR3 loop reads CASSVEPGHRTYGYTF. The CDR3 region has the DNA TGTGCCAGCAGCGTAGAGCCGGGACACAGGACCTATGGCTACACCTTC.

The chain combines TRBV6-5 with TRBJ1-2; a weak D match, TRBD1 (6 bases). Between the trimmed V and J ends, which lost 5 bases and 7 bases, there was a span of 14 bases. The CDR3 runs to 13 residues. CDR1 is MNHEY and CDR2 is SVGAGI in the germline V gene. The CDR3 loop is CASSKPTGVGYTF. CDR3 bases: TGTGCCAGCAGTAAACCGACAGGTGTTGGCTACACCTTC.

The chain recombines TRBV7-8 with TRBJ1-5, with TRBD1 matching 7 bases. The V and J ends lost 5 bases and 5 bases, in that order; junction bases with no gene match: 3. This CDR3 contains 13 residues. Looked up from germline, CDR1 is SGHVS and CDR2 is FQNEAQ. The CDR3 spells CASSTQGDQPQHF. CDR3 bases: TGTGCCAGCAGCACCCAGGGGGATCAGCCCCAGCATTTT. Filled out from reference TRBV7-8 and TRBJ1-5, the complete variable domain reads GAGVSQSPRYKVAKRGQDVALRCDPISGHVSLFWYQQALGQGPEFLTYFQNEAQLDKSGLPSDRFFAERPEGSVSTLKIQRTQQEDSAVYLCASSTQGDQPQHFGDGTRLSIL.

In its sample, this clone ranks as medium-sized. The chain carries TRBV2 and TRBJ2-7, with 11 bases identical to TRBD1. With V trimmed by 5 bases and J by 4 bases, 4 bases remained unmatched. Germline values: CDR1 SNHLY, CDR2 FYNNEI. The length of the CDR3 is 14 residues. The CDR3 sequence is CASSPGTGGYEQYF. CDR3 DNA sequence: TGTGCCAGCAGTCCCGGGACAGGGGGTTACGAGCAGTACTTC.

This clone was seen only a few times. The chain employs TRBV29-1 and TRBJ2-5; a possible D gene is TRBD1 (5 bases). The CDR3 length is 11 residues. Germline loops: CDR1 SQVTM, CDR2 ANQGSEA. V lost 4 bases and J lost 5, with 8 bases in between. DNA for the CDR3: TGCAGCGTTGGGGCAGGGGAGACCCAGTACTTC. Translated: CSVGAGETQYF.

The genes are TRBV19 and TRBJ2-1; no firm D call. This CDR3 region has 14 residues. In germline, CDR1 is LNHDA, CDR2 SQIVND (reference sequence). V was shortened by 1 base and J by 3 bases, with 7 bases between the two germline ends. The CDR3 nucleotides read TGTGCCAGTAGTATAGGCTGGAACTACAATGAGCAGTTCTTC. Its protein is CASSIGWNYNEQFF.

The chain links TRBV2 to TRBJ1-5, with TRBD1 matching 11 bases. Trimming took 7 bases from V and 3 from J; bases not matched to a gene: 11. The germline V gene encodes CDR1 SNHLY and CDR2 FYNNEI. The CDR3 is 17 amino acids. CDR3 sequence reads: CASTSGQGEDFNQPQHF. The CDR3 coding sequence is TGTGCCAGCACTTCGGGACAGGGGGAAGATTTCAATCAGCCCCAGCATTTT. Supplemented by reference TRBV2 and TRBJ1-5, the full variable domain reads EPEVTQTPSHQVTQMGQEVILRCVPISNHLYFYWYRQILGQKVEFLVSFYNNEISEKSEIFDDQFSVERPDGSNFTLKIRSTKLEDSAMYFCASTSGQGEDFNQPQHFGDGTRLSIL.

The chain carries TRBV4-1 and TRBJ2-5, with D possibly TRBD2 on 5 matching bases. Trimming took off 3 bases at V and 9 bases at J, with 20 bases between the two ends. This CDR3 is built from 15 residues. Germline-derived CDR1 and CDR2 are MGHRA and YSYEKL. DNA for the CDR3: TGCGCCAGCAGCCATTCGACCACCCGGGGATGGGCCCAGTACTTC. Its translation is CASSHSTTRGWAQYF.

This chain joins TRBV7-8 and TRBJ1-2; a possible D gene is TRBD1 (6 bases). The V gene lost 10 bases and the J gene lost 5 bases, with 23 bases spanning the gap. CDR1 and CDR2 from the germline V gene are SGHVS and FQNEAQ. There are 15 residues in the CDR3. The CDR3 sequence: CATAIGGGRSYGYTF. The CDR3 DNA reads TGTGCCACGGCCATCGGGGGGGGGCGCTCGTATGGCTACACCTTC.

The rearrangement links TRBV2 to TRBJ1-4; no clear D. From germline, CDR1 is SNHLY and CDR2 FYNNEI. The CDR3 length is 12 residues. V was clipped by 1 base and J by 14 bases, with 11 bases between them. CDR3 DNA sequence: TGTGCCAGCAGTGAAGACGGGAGAGGTCTGTTTTTT. This sequence encodes CASSEDGRGLFF. The entire variable domain, with the rest obtained from reference TRBV2 and TRBJ1-4, is as follows: EPEVTQTPSHQVTQMGQEVILRCVPISNHLYFYWYRQILGQKVEFLVSFYNNEISEKSEIFDDQFSVERPDGSNFTLKIRSTKLEDSAMYFCASSEDGRGLFFGSGTQLSVL.

The chain employs TRBV15 and TRBJ2-6; D may be TRBD1 or TRBD2 (5 bases each). Germline assignment: CDR1 LNHNV and CDR2 YYDKDF (reference sequence). The CDR3 has 18 amino acids. V was cut by 1 base and J by 0 bases, with 13 bases left in between. The CDR3 coding sequence is TGTGCCACCAGCAGAGGAGCAGGGAGTCTCTCTGGGGCCAACGTCCTGACTTTC. Amino acid sequence: CATSRGAGSLSGANVLTF.

In its sample, this clone was seen a few times. In nucleotides, the CDR3 is TGTGCCAGCAGAAGTCAGGGCAATTCACCCCTCCACTTT. Its translation: CASRSQGNSPLHF. V gene TRBV6-1 combines with J gene TRBJ1-6; D might be TRBD1 (5 bases). V lost 6 bases and J lost 7, with 10 bases in between. Per germline, CDR1 MNHNS and CDR2 SASEGT. CDR3 length equals 13 residues.